This TCR beta chain derives from a study of T cell responses to AZD1222 COVID-19 vaccine. Study details: Analysis merged second doses at about 4 or about 12 weeks. Study-level points and caveats: Among those given AZD1222, only 6 or 7 were seropositive at baseline. After two AZD1222 doses, spike-specific TCR breadth and depth rose versus day 0. The study found vaccine-associated CD4 TCRs spanning spike, dominant at 160-218 and 743-854.

The length of the CDR3 is 14 residues. Germline V gene lookup returns CDR1 SEHNR and CDR2 FQNEAQ (reference sequence). The V end was cut by 4 bases, the J end by 2 bases, with 12 bases between. Repertoires were generated with immunoSEQ multiplex PCR, while TCRdb's copy carries only in-frame clones and drops some. Among 150,000 or so clones listed, about nine tenths were seen once. About this clone: Its antigen is not known.

The sequence was obtained from an adult in good health. The sequenced sample was peripheral blood, obtained on day 0 of AZD1222 vaccination. This rearrangement joins TRBV7-9 to TRBJ2-7; the D gene is possibly TRBD1 (5 bases). Here the CDR3 DNA reads TGTGCCAGCAGCTCGTCCACAGGAGCCTACGAGCAGTACTTC. Residues: CASSSSTGAYEQYF.